This T cell receptor (beta chain) originates from a study of T-cell reconstitution after alpha-beta-depleted transplantation in children. Researchers prepared the TCRbeta library using unique molecular identifiers, the study reports. TCRdb reprocessed the PCR reads with MiXCR, giving one entry per CDR3 protein. Of around 370,000 distinct CDR3 sequences listed, about 16% are singletons. Germline CDR1 reads DFQATT; CDR2 reads SNEGSKA (reference sequence). The CDR3 spans 13 residues. V lost 2 bases to trimming and J lost 2 bases, with 9 bases between them. This clonotype was observed a few times. The chain combines TRBV20-1 with TRBJ2-5; D remains ambiguous. The receptor was isolated from a male patient between 2 and 10 years old who had a stem cell transplant for acute lymphoblastic leukemia, so the T cells may come from the graft donor. The sequences come from PBMCs, mostly from graft donor cells, collected 360 days after TCRalphabeta/CD19-depleted stem cell transplant. In nucleotides, the CDR3 is TGCAGTGCTAGAAAGAGCAGTCAAGAGACCCAGTACTTC. Amino acids: CSARKSSQETQYF.